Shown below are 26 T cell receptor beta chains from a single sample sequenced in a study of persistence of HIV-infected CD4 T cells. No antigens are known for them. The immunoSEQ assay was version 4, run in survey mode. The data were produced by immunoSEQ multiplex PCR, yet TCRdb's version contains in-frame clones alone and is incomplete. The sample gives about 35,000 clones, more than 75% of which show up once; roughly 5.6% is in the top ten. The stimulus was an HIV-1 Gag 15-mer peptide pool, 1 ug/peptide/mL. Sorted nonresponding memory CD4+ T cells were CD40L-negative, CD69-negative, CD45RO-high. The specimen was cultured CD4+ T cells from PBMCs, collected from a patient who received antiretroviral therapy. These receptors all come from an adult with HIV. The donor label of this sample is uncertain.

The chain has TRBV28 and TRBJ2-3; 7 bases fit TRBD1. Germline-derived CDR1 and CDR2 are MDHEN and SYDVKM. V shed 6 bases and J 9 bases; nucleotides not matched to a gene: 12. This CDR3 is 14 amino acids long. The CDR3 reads CASSSGGSSGTQYF. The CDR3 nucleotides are TGTGCCAGCAGCTCAGGGGGTTCCTCGGGGACGCAGTATTTT.

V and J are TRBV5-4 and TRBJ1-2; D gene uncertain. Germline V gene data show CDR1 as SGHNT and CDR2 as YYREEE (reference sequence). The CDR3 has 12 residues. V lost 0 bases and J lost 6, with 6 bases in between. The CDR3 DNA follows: TGTGCCAGCAGCTTGGTAGGAAATGGCTACACCTTC. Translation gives CASSLVGNGYTF.

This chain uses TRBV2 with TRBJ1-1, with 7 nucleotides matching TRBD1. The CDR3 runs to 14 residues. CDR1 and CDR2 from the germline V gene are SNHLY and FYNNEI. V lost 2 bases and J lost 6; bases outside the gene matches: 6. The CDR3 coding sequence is TGTGCCAGCAGTGAAAGACAGGGTGGAGCTGAAGCTTTCTTT. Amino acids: CASSERQGGAEAFF.

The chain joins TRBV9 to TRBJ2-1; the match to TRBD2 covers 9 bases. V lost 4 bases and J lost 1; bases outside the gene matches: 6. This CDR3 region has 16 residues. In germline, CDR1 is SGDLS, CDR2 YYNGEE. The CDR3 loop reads CASSPQSGGSYNEQFF. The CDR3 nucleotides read TGTGCCAGCAGCCCCCAGAGCGGGGGGTCCTACAATGAGCAGTTCTTC. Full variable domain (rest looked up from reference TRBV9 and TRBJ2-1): DSGVTQTPKHLITATGQRVTLRCSPRSGDLSVYWYQQSLDQGLQFLIQYYNGEERAKGNILERFSAQQFPDLHSELNLSSLELGDSALYFCASSPQSGGSYNEQFFGPGTRLTVL.

The CDR3 spells CASSFWGRYNEQFF. In DNA form, the CDR3 reads TGTGCCAGCAGTTTCTGGGGGCGGTACAATGAGCAGTTCTTC. The chain employs TRBV27 and TRBJ2-1; tentative D call: TRBD1 (6 bases). V was clipped by 3 bases and J by 4 bases, with 10 bases between them. Germline CDR1 reads MNHEY; CDR2 reads SMNVEV (reference sequence). The CDR3 contains 14 residues.

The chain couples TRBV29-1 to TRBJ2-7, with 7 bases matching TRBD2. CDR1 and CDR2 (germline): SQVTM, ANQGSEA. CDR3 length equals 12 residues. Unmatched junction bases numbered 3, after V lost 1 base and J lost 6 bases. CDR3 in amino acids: CSVEGGGLEQYF. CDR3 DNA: TGCAGCGTTGAAGGGGGGGGACTCGAGCAGTACTTC.

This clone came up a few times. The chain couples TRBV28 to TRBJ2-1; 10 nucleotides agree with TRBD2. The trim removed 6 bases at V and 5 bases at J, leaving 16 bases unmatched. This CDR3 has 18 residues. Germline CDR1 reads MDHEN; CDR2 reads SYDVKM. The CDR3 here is CASRTLVMSGGADNEQFF. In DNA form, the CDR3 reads TGTGCCAGCAGAACGCTAGTGATGAGCGGGGGGGCTGACAATGAGCAGTTCTTC.

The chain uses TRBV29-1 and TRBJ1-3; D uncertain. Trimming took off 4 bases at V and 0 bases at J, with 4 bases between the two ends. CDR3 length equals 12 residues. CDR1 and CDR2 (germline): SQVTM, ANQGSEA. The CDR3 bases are TGCAGCGTTGTAGTCTCTGGAAACACCATATATTTT. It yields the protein CSVVVSGNTIYF.

Here the CDR3 reads CASTRGQGNNEKLFF. CDR3 DNA: TGTGCCAGCACCCGGGGACAGGGGAATAATGAAAAACTGTTTTTT. The genes are TRBV9 and TRBJ1-4, with TRBD1 matching over 10 bases. CDR3 size: 15 residues. The V gene end was trimmed by 6 bases and the J gene end by 4 bases; junction bases not matched to a gene: 6. The germline CDR1 and CDR2 sequences are SGDLS and YYNGEE.

The CDR3 DNA sequence: TGTGCCAGCAGAGCCGGGACAGGGGTTGTCGGGGAGCTGTTTTTT. Translated, it gives CASRAGTGVVGELFF. The chain has TRBV28 and TRBJ2-2; the match to TRBD1 covers 10 bases. CDR3 size: 15 residues. Losses at the gene ends were 6 bases for V and 7 bases for J; bases not matched to a gene: 8. Germline V gene data show CDR1 as MDHEN and CDR2 as SYDVKM.

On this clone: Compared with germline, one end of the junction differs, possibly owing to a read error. The CDR3 loop is CTSRDTGGVYGYTF. CDR3 coding DNA: TGTACCAGTAGGGACACAGGTGGCGTCTATGGCTACACCTTC. This chain joins TRBV19 and TRBJ1-2, with D perhaps TRBD1 (6 bases). Germline V gene data show CDR1 as LNHDA and CDR2 as SQIVND (reference sequence). The CDR3 spans 14 residues.

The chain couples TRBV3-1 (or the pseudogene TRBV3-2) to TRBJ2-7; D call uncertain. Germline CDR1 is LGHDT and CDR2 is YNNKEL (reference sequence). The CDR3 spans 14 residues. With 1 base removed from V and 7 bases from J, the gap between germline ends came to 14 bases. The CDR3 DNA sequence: TGTGCCAGCAGCCAAGGCCCCTGGGTTGGGGAGCAGTACTTC. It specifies CASSQGPWVGEQYF.

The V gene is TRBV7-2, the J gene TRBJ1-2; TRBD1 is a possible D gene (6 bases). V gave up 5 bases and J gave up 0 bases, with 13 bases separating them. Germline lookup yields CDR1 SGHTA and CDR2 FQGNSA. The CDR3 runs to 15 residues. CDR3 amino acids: CASSTKQGANYGYTF. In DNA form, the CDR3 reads TGTGCCAGCAGCACGAAACAGGGCGCTAACTATGGCTACACCTTC.

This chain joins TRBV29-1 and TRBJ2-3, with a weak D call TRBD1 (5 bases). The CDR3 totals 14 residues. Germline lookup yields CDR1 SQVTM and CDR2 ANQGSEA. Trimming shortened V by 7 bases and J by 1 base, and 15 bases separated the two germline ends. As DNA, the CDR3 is TGCAGCGCAACGACAGACCTGGGCACAGATACGCAGTATTTT. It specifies CSATTDLGTDTQYF.

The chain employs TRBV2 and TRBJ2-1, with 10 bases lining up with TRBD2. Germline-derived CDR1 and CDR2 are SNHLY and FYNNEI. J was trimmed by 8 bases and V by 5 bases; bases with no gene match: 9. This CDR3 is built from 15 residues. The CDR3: CASSSQRGGLDEQFF. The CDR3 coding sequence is TGTGCCAGCAGTTCACAGCGGGGGGGCCTCGATGAGCAGTTCTTC.

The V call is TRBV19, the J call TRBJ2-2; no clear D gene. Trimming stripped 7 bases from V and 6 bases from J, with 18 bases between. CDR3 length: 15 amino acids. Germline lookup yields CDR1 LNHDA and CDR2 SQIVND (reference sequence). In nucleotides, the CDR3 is TGTGCCAGTAAGGTTAGGGCACCCGGGCCCGGGGAGCTGTTTTTT. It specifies CASKVRAPGPGELFF.

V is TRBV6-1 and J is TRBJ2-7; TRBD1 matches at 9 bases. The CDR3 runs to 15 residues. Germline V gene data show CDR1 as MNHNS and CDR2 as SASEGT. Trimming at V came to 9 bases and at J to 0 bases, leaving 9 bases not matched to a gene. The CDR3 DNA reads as TGTGCCAGTTACAAGCCGGGACAGGGCTCCTACGAGCAGTACTTC. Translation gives CASYKPGQGSYEQYF.

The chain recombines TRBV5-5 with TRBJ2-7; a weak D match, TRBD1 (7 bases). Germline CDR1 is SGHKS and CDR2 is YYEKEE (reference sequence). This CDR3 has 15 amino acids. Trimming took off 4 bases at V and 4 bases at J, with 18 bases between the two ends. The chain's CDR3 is CASSAAGGPKYEQYF. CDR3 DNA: TGTGCCAGCAGCGCAGCAGGGGGGCCGAAGTACGAGCAGTACTTC.

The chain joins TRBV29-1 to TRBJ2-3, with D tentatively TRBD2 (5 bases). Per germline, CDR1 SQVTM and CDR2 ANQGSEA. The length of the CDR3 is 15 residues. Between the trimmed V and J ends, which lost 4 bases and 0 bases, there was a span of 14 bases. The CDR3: CSVVNVAPSTDTQYF. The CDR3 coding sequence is TGCAGCGTTGTGAATGTAGCGCCGAGCACAGATACGCAGTATTTT.

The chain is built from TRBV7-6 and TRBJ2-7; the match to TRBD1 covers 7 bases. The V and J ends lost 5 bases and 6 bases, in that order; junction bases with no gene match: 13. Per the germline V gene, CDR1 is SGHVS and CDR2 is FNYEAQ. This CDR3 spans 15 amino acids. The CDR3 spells CASSVGWDSKTEQYF. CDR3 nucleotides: TGTGCCAGCAGCGTAGGGTGGGACAGTAAAACCGAGCAGTACTTC. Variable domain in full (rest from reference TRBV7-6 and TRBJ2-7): GAGVSQSPRYKVTKRGQDVALRCDPISGHVSLYWYRQALGQGPEFLTYFNYEAQQDKSGLPNDRFSAERPEGSISTLTIQRTEQRDSAMYRCASSVGWDSKTEQYFGPGTRLTVT.

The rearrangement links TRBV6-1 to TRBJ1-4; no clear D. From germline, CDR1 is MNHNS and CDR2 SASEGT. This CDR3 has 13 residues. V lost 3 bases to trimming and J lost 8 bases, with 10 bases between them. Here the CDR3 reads CASSDVVGEKLFF. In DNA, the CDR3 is TGTGCCAGCAGTGACGTTGTAGGGGAAAAACTGTTTTTT.

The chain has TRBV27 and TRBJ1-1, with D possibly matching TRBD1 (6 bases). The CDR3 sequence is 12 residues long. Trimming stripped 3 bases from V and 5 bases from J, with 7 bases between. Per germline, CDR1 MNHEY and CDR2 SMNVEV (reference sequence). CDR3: CASSFRGTEAFF. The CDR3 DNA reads TGTGCCAGCAGTTTCAGGGGAACTGAAGCTTTCTTT.

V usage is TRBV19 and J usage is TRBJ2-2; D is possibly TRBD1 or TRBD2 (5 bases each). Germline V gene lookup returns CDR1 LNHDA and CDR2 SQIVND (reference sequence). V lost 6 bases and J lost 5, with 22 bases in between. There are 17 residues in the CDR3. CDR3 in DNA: TGTGCCAGTAGGAAAACGGGACCGAACGAGAGGACCGGGGAGCTGTTTTTT. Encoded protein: CASRKTGPNERTGELFF.

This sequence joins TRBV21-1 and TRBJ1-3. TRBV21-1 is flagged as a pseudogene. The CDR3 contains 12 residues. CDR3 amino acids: CASSKGRGTIYF. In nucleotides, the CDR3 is TGTGCCAGCAGCAAGGGGCGGGGCACCATATATTTT.

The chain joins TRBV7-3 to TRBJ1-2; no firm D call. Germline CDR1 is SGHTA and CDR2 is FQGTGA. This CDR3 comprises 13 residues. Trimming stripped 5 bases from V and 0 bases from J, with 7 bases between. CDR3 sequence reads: CASSPQPNYGYTF. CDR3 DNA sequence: TGTGCCAGCAGCCCCCAACCTAACTATGGCTACACCTTC.

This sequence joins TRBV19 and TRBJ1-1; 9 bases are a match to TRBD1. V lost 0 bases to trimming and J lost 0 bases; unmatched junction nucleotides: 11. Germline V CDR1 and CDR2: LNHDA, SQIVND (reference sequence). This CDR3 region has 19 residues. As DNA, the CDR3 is TGTGCCAGTAGTATAGATAGGGGACAGGGTTTCGGCATGAACACTGAAGCTTTCTTT. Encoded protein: CASSIDRGQGFGMNTEAFF.